The rows below give T cell receptor beta chains drawn from one sample of a study of blood T cell repertoires in COVID-19. TCRdb's table, derived via immunoSEQ multiplex PCR, lists solely in-frame clones and lacks some. The repertoire holds 110,000 or so clones, with around 90% as singletons. Source material: peripheral blood. These receptors came from a human donor in a cohort sampled during active COVID-19. CDR3s leave out the opening cysteine and the closing phenylalanine or tryptophan. D genes are given only for firm matches. The size entry is marked missing in some rows and otherwise reads once, few, many or a size class.

>once|TRBV7-9|TRBD2|TRBJ2-3
ASSFRRLAGGGTDTQY
>few|TRBV20-1|TRBD1|TRBJ1-2
SANRGGGYT
>.|TRBV10-3|.|TRBJ1-5
AISDTVNNQPQH
>.|TRBV5-1|TRBD1|TRBJ2-7
ASSLAGQGGEQY
>once|TRBV7-9|.|TRBJ1-2
ASSLYNRPVGYT
>.|TRBV4-1|TRBD2|TRBJ2-3
ASSHAGTRSTDTQY
>.|TRBV28|.|TRBJ2-2
ASRQIANTGELF
>.|TRBV4-3|.|TRBJ1-6
ASSQDAGGDSPLH
>.|TRBV4-2|.|TRBJ2-1
ASSHETPGSSYNEQF
>.|TRBV7-3|.|TRBJ2-1
ASSLAPYNEQF
>.|TRBV2|.|TRBJ2-6
AILRDTLLSGANVLT
>.|TRBV4-1|.|TRBJ2-5
ASSQYQGLIETQY
>.|TRBV2|.|TRBJ1-1
ASSEARGASGTEAF
>few|TRBV3-1/TRBV3-2|TRBD1|TRBJ1-5
ASSGNRGHFGQPQH
>.|TRBV29-1|TRBD1|TRBJ2-7
SASWGTGATEQY
>few|TRBV7-2|.|TRBJ2-3
ASSLGLAYTDTQY
>.|TRBV15|TRBD1|TRBJ1-1
ATSPGTGYTEAF
>.|TRBV9|TRBD2|TRBJ2-2
ASSVSGANTGELF
>.|TRBV7-9|TRBD1|TRBJ1-5
ASSLQGQVNQPQH
>.|TRBV12-3/TRBV12-4|.|TRBJ2-4
ASSLETGSYQY
>.|TRBV7-2|TRBD1|TRBJ2-7
ASSLIQGAYEQY
>.|TRBV28|.|TRBJ2-5
ASSLSSGGETQY
>.|TRBV28|.|TRBJ2-1
ASSLLPIRDEQF
>once|TRBV6-2/TRBV6-3|.|TRBJ1-2
ASSYSTSAGPARHYGYT
>once|TRBV6-5|TRBD1|TRBJ1-1
ASRGQGGTEAF
>.|TRBV4-2|TRBD1|TRBJ1-1
ASSQGDRVTEAF
>.|TRBV5-6|TRBD1|TRBJ1-6
ASSWGTGVNSPLH
>.|TRBV18|.|TRBJ1-2
ASSPQQGSGGYT
>.|TRBV19|.|TRBJ1-3
ASRGASSGNTIY
>.|TRBV2|.|TRBJ1-1
ASSIMQGNTEAF
>.|TRBV3-1/TRBV3-2|.|TRBJ1-5
ASSLTGRQPQH
>.|TRBV6-6|.|TRBJ2-7
ASSYSEFSYEQY
>.|TRBV28|TRBD1|TRBJ1-2
AIGGRSYGYT
>.|TRBV6-1|.|TRBJ2-1
ASSEFQLAPYNEQF
>.|TRBV3-1/TRBV3-2|TRBD1|TRBJ1-4
ASSQGGTGDRKLF
>.|TRBV10-2|TRBD1|TRBJ2-7
ASSERDRLSEQY
>.|TRBV7-9|TRBD1|TRBJ2-7
ASSWGWQGADEQY
>.|TRBV27|.|TRBJ1-6
ASSRSINSPLH
>.|TRBV4-3|.|TRBJ2-7
ASSQEGASSEQY
>.|TRBV12-3/TRBV12-4|.|TRBJ2-7
ASSWTVPYEQY
>.|TRBV6-5|.|TRBJ2-2
ASYPLGTGELF
>once|TRBV19|.|TRBJ1-1
ASTRSVMNTEAF
>.|TRBV5-4|.|TRBJ2-3
SSRAPITDTQY
>.|TRBV6-6|TRBD1|TRBJ1-4
ASSTGQGVVIEKLF